This record concerns one TCR beta chain sequence. With 4 bases clipped from V and 5 bases from J, the junction kept 3 bases outside the gene matches. The germline V gene encodes CDR1 MDHEN and CDR2 SYDVKM. The CDR3 sequence is 15 residues long. This sample is drawn from a study of T cells in localized non-small cell lung cancer. Libraries were prepared by immunoSEQ multiplex PCR; TCRdb keeps only in-frame clonotypes and omits some of them. The sample yields around 3,700 clones, roughly 22% seen once. The origin of this receptor is a man aged 18 to 50 with stage II lung adenocarcinoma. This sequence joins TRBV28 and TRBJ2-3; 13 bases fit TRBD2. The starting material was lung tumor tissue, obtained before any cancer treatment. The chain's CDR3 is CASSSGLAGRDTQYF. CDR3 nucleotides: TGTGCCAGCAGTTCGGGACTAGCGGGGCGAGATACGCAGTATTTT.